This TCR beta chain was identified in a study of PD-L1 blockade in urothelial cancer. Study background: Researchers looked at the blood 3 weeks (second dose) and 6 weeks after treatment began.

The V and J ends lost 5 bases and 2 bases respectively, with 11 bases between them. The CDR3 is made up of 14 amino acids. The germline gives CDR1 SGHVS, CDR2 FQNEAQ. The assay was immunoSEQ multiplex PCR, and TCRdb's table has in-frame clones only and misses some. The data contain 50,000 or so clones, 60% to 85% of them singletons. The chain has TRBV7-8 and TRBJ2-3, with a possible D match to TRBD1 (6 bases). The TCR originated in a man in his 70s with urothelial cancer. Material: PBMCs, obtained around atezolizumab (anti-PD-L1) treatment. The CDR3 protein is CASSPRQDTDTQYF. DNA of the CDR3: TGTGCCAGCAGCCCCCGACAGGACACAGATACGCAGTATTTT.